This T cell receptor beta chain is drawn from a study of T cell responses to AZD1222 COVID-19 vaccine. Study-wide context: The study pooled second doses at about 4 or about 12 weeks. Study-level points and caveats: As reported, nearly half of all spike-specific TCRs target variant regions that are unmutated. Spike-wide coverage was observed for vaccine-associated CD4 TCRs, with dominant responses at 160-218 and 743-854. Two AZD1222 administrations were followed by greater Spike-specific TCR breadth and depth.

Using immunoSEQ multiplex PCR, the repertoire was profiled, and TCRdb retains in-frame clones only, with some absent. The sample has about 190,000 clones; roughly 93% are singletons. About this clone: What it binds is not known.

CDR3 length: 14 amino acids. Between the trimmed V and J ends, which lost 2 bases and 0 bases, there was a span of 7 bases. Germline CDR1 is SGHRS and CDR2 is YFSETQ. The chain joins TRBV5-1 to TRBJ2-3; D may be TRBD1 (5 bases). The sample consisted of peripheral blood, taken on day 0 of AZD1222 vaccination. This clonotype was sampled from an adult in good health. CDR3: CASSFPGSTDTQYF. Here the CDR3 DNA reads TGCGCCAGCAGCTTTCCAGGGAGCACAGATACGCAGTATTTT.